The rows below give T cell receptor beta chains drawn from one sample of a study of early T cells in non-severe SARS-CoV-2 infection. MiXCR, applied by TCRdb to the 5' RACE reads, yields one record per CDR3 protein. Among around 35,000 distinct CDR3 sequences listed, 5.8% were seen once. The sample was whole blood. These receptor sequences come from an adult who was a healthcare worker with PCR-confirmed SARS-CoV-2 infection or an uninfected control (not recorded which). The CDR3 runs from the conserved cysteine through the conserved F or W. D genes are given only for firm matches. The size entry is marked missing in some rows and otherwise reads once, few, many or a size class.

j_call,v_call,clone_size,d_call,cdr3_aa,cdr3_nt
TRBJ2-5,TRBV2,few,-,CASKKGNQETQYF,TGTGCCAGCAAGAAGGGAAACCAAGAGACCCAGTACTTC
TRBJ2-1,TRBV15,many,TRBD1,CATSSFYIGTGRYNEQFF,TGTGCCACCAGCAGTTTTTATATCGGGACAGGCCGCTACAATGAGCAGTTCTTC
TRBJ1-1,TRBV5-1,many,-,CASSFWVNTEAFF,TGCGCCAGCAGCTTCTGGGTGAACACTGAAGCTTTCTTT
TRBJ2-7,TRBV9,many,-,CASSGGGEQYF,TGTGCCAGCTCTGGAGGAGGCGAGCAGTACTTC
TRBJ2-1,TRBV5-4,many,TRBD2,CASSIRLAASYNEQFF,TGTGCCAGCAGCATAAGACTAGCCGCCTCCTACAATGAGCAGTTCTTC
TRBJ2-4,TRBV20-1,many,TRBD2,CSAKRGGVNIQYF,TGCAGTGCTAAGCGGGGGGGTGTAAACATTCAGTACTTC
TRBJ2-7,TRBV13,few,-,CASSLGTDYFYEQYF,TGTGCCAGCAGCTTAGGGACAGACTACTTCTACGAGCAGTACTTC
TRBJ1-1,TRBV5-5,many,-,CASSTLDAGGTEAFF,TGTGCCAGCAGCACGCTGGACGCCGGTGGCACTGAAGCTTTCTTT
TRBJ2-1,TRBV12-5,few,-,CASGSGSGSYNEQFF,TGTGCTAGTGGTTCGGGGAGCGGTTCCTACAATGAGCAGTTCTTC
TRBJ2-2,TRBV18,many,-,CASSPPARELFF,TGTGCCAGCTCACCCCCGGCCAGGGAGCTGTTTTTT
TRBJ2-3,TRBV3-1,many,TRBD2,CASRRTSGYTDTQYF,TGTGCCAGCAGAAGGACTAGCGGTTACACAGATACGCAGTATTTT
TRBJ2-1,TRBV20-1,-,-,CSAPLRSSYNEQFF,TGCAGTGCTCCTTTGCGGAGCTCCTACAATGAGCAGTTCTTC
TRBJ2-5,TRBV3-1,-,TRBD2,CASSQGLAGGVETQYF,TGTGCCAGCAGCCAAGGTTTAGCGGGAGGGGTAGAGACCCAGTACTTC
TRBJ2-1,TRBV5-8,few,-,CASNRGWESYEQFF,TGTGCCAGCAACCGGGGCTGGGAAAGCTATGAGCAGTTCTTC
TRBJ2-7,TRBV27,-,-,CASSRFGGETYEQYF,TGTGCCAGCAGCCGTTTTGGCGGGGAAACCTACGAGCAGTACTTC
TRBJ1-5,TRBV10-3,few,-,CAISRDSNQPQHF,TGTGCCATCAGCCGGGATAGCAATCAGCCCCAGCATTTT
TRBJ1-2,TRBV20-1,large,-,CSASSAAVNYGYTF,TGCAGTGCTAGTAGTGCAGCTGTTAACTATGGCTACACCTTC
TRBJ2-5,TRBV19,many,-,CASSMEGGNQETQYF,TGTGCCAGTAGTATGGAGGGGGGAAACCAAGAGACCCAGTACTTC
TRBJ1-1,TRBV6-6,-,-,CASSYSSGERTEAFF,TGTGCCAGCAGTTACTCGTCAGGGGAGCGGACTGAAGCTTTCTTT
TRBJ2-7,TRBV6-2/TRBV6-3,few,-,CASPNSHRSGPYEQYF,TGTGCCAGCCCTAACTCCCACCGGTCGGGTCCCTACGAGCAGTACTTC
TRBJ1-2,TRBV7-2,many,-,CASSPPPSTSNYGYTF,TGTGCCAGCAGCCCGCCGCCGAGTACATCTAACTATGGCTACACCTTC
TRBJ2-1,TRBV7-2,many,-,CASTTRATVPNEQFF,TGTGCCAGCACCACGAGGGCGACAGTTCCCAATGAGCAGTTCTTC
TRBJ2-2,TRBV7-2,-,-,CASRIRGWENTGELFF,TGTGCCAGCAGGATACGAGGATGGGAGAACACCGGGGAGCTGTTTTTT
TRBJ2-5,TRBV7-9,few,TRBD1,CASSLGTGDTMKTQYF,TGTGCCAGCAGCTTGGGGACAGGAGATACAATGAAGACCCAGTACTTC
TRBJ2-1,TRBV5-6,few,TRBD1,CASSKGQGADEQFF,TGTGCCAGCAGCAAGGGACAGGGGGCCGATGAGCAGTTCTTC
TRBJ1-1,TRBV10-2,many,TRBD1,CASSDPGAGGIETEAFF,TGCGCCAGCAGTGACCCTGGGGCAGGGGGAATAGAAACTGAAGCTTTCTTT
TRBJ2-5,TRBV3-1,many,TRBD2,CASSQGASGSLETQYF,TGTGCCAGCAGCCAAGGGGCTAGCGGGAGTCTAGAGACCCAGTACTTC
TRBJ2-2,TRBV29-1,many,-,CSVVGSTGELFF,TGCAGCGTCGTAGGGAGCACCGGGGAGCTGTTTTTT
TRBJ2-7,TRBV11-2,-,-,CASSLGADRQGEQYF,TGTGCCAGCAGCTTAGGGGCCGACAGGCAAGGGGAGCAGTACTTC
TRBJ1-2,TRBV5-4,many,-,CASGRENYGYTF,TGTGCCAGCGGCAGGGAAAACTATGGCTACACCTTC